This T cell receptor (beta chain) was profiled in a study of shared clonotypes between healthy human individuals. The CDR3 totals 14 residues. Trimming took off 1 base at V and 0 bases at J, with 6 bases between the two ends. Germline values: CDR1 MNHNS, CDR2 SASEGT. Measured with immunoSEQ multiplex PCR; TCRdb has only the in-frame clones, and not every one. The sample holds roughly 2.4 million clones; almost 96% are singletons and the top ten take about 0.13%. The chain has TRBV6-1 and TRBJ2-5, with D unresolved. Sequencing was done on a sample of naive CD4+ T cells sorted from blood. Subset noted: CD45RA+ positively selected. The sequence was obtained from a man younger than 35 in good health. The CDR3 region is CASSEVLYQETQYF. CDR3 bases: TGTGCCAGCAGTGAAGTCCTCTACCAAGAGACCCAGTACTTC.